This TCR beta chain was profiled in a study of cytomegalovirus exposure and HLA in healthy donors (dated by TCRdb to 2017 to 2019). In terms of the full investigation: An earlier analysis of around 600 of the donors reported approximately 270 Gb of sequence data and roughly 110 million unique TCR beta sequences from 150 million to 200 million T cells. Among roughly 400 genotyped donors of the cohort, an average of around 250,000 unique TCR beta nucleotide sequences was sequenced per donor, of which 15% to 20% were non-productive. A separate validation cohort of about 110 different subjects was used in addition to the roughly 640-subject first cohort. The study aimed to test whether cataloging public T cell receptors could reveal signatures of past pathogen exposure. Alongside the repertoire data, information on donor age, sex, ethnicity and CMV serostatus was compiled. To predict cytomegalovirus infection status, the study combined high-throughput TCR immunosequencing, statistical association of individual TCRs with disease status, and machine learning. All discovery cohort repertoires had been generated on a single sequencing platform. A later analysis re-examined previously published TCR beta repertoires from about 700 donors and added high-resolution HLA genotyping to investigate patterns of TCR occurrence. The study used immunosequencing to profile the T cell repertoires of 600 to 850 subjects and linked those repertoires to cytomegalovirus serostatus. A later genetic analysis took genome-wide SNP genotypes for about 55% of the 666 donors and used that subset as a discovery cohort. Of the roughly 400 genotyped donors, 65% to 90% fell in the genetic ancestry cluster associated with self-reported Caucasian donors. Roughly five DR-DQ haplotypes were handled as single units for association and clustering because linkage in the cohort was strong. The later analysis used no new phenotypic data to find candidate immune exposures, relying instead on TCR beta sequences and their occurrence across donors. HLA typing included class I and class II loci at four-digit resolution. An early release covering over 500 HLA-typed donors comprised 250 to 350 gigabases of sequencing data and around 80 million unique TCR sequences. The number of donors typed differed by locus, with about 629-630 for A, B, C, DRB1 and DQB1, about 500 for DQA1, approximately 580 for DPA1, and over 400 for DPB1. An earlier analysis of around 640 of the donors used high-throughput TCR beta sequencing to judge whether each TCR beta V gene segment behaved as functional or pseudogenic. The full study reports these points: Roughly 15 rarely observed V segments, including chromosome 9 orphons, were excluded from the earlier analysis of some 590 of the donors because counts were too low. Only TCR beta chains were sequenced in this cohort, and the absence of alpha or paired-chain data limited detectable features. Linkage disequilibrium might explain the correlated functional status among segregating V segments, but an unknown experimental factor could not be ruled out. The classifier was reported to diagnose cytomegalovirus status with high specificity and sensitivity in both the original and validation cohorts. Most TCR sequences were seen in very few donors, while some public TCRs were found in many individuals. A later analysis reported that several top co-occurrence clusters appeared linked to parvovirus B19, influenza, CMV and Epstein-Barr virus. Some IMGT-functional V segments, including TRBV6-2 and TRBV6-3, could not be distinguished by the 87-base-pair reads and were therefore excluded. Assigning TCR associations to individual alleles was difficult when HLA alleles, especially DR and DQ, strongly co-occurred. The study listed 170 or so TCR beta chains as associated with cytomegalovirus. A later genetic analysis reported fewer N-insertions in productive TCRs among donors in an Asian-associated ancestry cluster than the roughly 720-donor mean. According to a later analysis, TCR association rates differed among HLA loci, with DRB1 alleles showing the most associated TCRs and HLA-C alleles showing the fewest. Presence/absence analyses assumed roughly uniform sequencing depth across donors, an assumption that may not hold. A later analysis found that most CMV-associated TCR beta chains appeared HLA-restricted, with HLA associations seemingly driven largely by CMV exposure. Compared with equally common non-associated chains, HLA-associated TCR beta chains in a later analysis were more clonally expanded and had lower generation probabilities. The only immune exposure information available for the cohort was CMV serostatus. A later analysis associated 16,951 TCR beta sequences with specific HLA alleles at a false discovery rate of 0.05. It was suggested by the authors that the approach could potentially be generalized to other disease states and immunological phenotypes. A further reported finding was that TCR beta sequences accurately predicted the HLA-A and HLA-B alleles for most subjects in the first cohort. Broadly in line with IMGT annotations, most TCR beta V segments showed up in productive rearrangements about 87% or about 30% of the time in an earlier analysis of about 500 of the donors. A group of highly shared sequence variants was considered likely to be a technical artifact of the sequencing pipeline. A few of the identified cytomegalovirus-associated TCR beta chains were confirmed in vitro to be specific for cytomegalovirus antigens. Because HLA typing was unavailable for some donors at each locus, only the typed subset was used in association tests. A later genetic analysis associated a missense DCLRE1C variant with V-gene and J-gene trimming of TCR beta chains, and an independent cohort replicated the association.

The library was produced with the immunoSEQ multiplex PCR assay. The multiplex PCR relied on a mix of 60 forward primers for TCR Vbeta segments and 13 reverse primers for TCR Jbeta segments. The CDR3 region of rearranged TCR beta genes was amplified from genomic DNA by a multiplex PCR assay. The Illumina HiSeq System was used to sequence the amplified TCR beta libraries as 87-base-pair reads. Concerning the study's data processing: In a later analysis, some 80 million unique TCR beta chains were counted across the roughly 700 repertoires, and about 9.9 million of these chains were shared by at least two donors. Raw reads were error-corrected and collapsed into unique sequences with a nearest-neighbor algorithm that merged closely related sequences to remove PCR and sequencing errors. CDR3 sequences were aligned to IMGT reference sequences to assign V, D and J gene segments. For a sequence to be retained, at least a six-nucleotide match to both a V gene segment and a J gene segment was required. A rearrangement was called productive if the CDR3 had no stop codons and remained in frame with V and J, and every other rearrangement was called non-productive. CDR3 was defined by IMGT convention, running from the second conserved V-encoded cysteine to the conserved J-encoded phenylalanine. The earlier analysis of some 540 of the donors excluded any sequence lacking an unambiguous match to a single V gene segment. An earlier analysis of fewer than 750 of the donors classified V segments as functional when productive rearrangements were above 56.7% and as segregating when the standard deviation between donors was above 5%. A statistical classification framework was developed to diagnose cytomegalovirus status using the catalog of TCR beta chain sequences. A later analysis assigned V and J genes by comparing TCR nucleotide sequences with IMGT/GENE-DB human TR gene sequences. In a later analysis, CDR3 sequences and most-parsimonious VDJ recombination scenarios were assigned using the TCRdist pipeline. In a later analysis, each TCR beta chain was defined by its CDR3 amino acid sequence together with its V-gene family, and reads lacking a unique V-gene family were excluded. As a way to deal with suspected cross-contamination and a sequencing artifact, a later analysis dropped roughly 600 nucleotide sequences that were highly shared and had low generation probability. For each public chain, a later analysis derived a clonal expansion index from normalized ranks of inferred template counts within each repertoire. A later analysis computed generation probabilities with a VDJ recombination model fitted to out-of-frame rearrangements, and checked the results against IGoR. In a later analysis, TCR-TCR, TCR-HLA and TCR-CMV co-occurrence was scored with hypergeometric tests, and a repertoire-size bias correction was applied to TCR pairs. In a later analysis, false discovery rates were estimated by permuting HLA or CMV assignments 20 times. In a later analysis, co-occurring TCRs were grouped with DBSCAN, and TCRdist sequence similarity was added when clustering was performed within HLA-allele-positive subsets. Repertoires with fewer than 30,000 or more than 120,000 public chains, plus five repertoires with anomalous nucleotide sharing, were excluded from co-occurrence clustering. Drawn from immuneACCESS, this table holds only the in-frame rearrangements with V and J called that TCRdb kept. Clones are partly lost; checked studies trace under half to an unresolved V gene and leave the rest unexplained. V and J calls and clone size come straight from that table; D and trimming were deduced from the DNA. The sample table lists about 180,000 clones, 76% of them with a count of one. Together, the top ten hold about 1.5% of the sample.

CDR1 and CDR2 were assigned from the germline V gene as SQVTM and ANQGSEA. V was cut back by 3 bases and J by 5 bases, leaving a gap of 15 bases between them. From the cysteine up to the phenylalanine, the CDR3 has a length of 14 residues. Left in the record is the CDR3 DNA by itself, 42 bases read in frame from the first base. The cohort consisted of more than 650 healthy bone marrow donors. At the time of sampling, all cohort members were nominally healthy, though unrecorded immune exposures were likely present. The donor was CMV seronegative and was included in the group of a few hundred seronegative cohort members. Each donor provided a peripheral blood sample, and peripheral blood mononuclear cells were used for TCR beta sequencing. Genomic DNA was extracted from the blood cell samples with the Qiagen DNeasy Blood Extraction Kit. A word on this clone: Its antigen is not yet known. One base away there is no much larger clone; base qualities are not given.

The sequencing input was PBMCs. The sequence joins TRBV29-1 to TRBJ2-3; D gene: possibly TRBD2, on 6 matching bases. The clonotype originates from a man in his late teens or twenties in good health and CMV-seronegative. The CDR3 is CSVDSGLGGDTQYF. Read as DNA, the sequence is TGCAGCGTTGACAGTGGACTGGGAGGAGATACGCAGTATTTT.